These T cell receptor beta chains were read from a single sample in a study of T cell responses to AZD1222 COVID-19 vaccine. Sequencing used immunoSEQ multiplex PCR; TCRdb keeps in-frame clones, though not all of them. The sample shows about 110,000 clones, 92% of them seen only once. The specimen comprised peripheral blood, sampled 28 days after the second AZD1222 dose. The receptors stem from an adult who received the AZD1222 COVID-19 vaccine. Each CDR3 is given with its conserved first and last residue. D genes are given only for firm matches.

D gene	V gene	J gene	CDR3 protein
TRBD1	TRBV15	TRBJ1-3	CATSSLRLGTVGNTIYF
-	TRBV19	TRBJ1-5	CASSVGVQPQHF
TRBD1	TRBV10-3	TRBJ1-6	CATTGVAYNSPLHF
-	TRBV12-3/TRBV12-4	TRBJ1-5	CASSTGGQHF
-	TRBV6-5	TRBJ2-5	CASTYPPGIQETQYF
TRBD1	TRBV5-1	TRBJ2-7	CASSGTGGSYEQYF
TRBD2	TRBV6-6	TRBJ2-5	CASSYFRGGKETQYF
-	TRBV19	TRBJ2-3	CASSIRGADTQYF
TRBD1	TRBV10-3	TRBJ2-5	CAIKKQGDQETQYF
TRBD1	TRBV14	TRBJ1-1	CASSFDRGGTEAFF
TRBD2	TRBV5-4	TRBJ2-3	CASSELAGAITDTQYF
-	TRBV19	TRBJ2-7	CASSSLSDGPQYF
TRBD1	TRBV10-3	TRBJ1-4	CAIRDRELEGEKLFF
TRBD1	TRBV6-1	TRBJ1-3	CASSGGDSSFSGNTIYF
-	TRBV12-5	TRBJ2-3	CASGLAAASTDTQYF
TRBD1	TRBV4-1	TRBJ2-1	CASSQELGQHYNEQFF
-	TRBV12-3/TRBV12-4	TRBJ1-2	CASSYAREGYTF
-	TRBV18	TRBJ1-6	CASSPSSPIKGIIALDPLHF
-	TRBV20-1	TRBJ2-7	CSASNPEGSYEQYF
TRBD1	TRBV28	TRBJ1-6	CASSFGQGSFSLPLHF
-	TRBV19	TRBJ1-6	CASSAQGPLHF
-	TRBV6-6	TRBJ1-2	CASSPAEFTGYTF
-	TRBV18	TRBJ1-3	CASSPAPSSGNTIYF
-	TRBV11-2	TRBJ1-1	CASSLWGARLNTEAFF
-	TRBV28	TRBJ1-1	CASSPGGLGTEAFF
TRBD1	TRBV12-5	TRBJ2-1	CASGPPGQGSEQFF
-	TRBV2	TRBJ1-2	CASSEAGSGANYGYTF
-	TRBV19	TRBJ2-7	CASSGTVGDEQYF
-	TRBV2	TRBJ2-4	CASSEAGSKNIQYF
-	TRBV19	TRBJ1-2	CASRGDGYGYTF
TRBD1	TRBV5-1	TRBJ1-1	CASNDGQGSTEAFF
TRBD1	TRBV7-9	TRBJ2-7	CASSTGVGDRGREQYF
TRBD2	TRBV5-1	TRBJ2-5	CASSRGLAGDETQYF
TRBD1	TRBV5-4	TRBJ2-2	CASSLKTGTNTGELFF
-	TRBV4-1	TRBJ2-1	CASSQWQGIIDEQFF
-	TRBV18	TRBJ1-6	CASSPGRSPLHF
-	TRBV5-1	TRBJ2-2	CASSLQGNTGELFF
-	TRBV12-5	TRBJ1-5	CASGLVLLSSIGNQPQHF
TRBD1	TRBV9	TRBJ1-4	CASSVALGTGDEKLFF
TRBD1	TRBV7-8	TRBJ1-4	CASSRGTGGFREKLFF
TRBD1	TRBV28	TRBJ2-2	CASSLSGGYTGELFF
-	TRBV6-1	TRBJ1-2	CASSETQVDGYTF
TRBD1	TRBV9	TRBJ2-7	CASSPSRTGSYEQYF
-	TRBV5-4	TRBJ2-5	CASSLQGPGETQYF